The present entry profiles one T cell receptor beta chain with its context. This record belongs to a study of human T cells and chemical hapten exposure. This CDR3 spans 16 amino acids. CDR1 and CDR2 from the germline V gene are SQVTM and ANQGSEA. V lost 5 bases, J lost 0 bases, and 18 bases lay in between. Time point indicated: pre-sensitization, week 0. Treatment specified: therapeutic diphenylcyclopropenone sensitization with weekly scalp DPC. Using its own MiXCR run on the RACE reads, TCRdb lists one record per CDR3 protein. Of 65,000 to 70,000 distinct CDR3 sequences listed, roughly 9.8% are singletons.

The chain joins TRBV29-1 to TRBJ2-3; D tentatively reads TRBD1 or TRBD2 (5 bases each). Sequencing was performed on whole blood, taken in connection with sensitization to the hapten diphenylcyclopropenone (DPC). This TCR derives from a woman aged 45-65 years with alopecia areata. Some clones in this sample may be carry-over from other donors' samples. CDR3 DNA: TGCAGCGTTCGTAGGGACCCTCTTACAAGCACAGATACGCAGTATTTT. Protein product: CSVRRDPLTSTDTQYF.